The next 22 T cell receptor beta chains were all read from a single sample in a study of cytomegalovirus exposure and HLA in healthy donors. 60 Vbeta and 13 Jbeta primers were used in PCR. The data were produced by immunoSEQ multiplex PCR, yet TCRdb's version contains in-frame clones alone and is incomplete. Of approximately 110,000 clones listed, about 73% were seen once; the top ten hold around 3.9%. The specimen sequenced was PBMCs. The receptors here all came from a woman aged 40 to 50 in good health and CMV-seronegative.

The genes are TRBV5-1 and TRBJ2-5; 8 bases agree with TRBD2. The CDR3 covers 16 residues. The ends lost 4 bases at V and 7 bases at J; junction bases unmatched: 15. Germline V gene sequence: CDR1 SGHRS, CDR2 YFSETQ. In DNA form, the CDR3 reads TGCGCCAGCAGCCCAGCGGGGGCCGGCCTCTCCGGGACCCAGTACTTC. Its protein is CASSPAGAGLSGTQYF.

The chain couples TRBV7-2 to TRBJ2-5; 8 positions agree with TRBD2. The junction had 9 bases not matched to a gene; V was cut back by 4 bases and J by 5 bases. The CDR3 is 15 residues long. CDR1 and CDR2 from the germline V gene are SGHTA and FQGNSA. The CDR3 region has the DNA TGTGCCAGCAGCTCCGTAGCGGGCGGGGGGGAGACCCAGTACTTC. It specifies CASSSVAGGGETQYF. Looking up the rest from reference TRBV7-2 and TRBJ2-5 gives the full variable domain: GAGVSQSPSNKVTEKGKDVELRCDPISGHTALYWYRQSLGQGLEFLIYFQGNSAPDKSGLPSDRFSAERTGGSVSTLTIQRTQQEDSAVYLCASSSVAGGGETQYFGPGTRLLVL.

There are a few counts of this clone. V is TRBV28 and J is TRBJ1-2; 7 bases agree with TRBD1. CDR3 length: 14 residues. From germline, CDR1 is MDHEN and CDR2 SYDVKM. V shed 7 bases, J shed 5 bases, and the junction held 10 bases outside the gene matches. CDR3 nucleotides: TGTGCCAGCAATCCCGGGGACAGCCCATATGGCTACACCTTC. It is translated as CASNPGDSPYGYTF.

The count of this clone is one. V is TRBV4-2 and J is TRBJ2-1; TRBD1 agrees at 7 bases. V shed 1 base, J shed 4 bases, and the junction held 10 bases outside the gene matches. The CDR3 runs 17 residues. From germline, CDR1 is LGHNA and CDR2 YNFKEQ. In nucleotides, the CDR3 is TGTGCCAGCAGCCAAGCTTTTAGGGGGCCCCTATACAATGAGCAGTTCTTC. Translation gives CASSQAFRGPLYNEQFF.

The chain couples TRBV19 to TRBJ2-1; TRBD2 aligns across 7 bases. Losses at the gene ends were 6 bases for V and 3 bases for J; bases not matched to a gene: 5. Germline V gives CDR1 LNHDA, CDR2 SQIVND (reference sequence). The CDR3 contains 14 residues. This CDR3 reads CASRPGGDYNEQFF. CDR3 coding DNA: TGTGCCAGTAGACCGGGAGGTGACTACAATGAGCAGTTCTTC.

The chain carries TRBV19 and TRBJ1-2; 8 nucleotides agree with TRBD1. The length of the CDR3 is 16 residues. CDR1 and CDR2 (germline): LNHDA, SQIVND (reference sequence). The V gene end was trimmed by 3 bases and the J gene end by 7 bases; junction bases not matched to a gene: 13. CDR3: CASSMVRGRVDGGYTF. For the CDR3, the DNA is TGTGCCAGTAGTATGGTCAGGGGGCGAGTAGATGGTGGCTACACCTTC.

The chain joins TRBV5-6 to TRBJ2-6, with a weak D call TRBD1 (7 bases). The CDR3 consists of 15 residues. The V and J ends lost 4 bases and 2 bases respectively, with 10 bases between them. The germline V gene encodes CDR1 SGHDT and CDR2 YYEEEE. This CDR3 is CASSPGGPGANVLTF. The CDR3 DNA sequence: TGTGCCAGCAGCCCAGGGGGGCCTGGGGCCAACGTCCTGACTTTC.

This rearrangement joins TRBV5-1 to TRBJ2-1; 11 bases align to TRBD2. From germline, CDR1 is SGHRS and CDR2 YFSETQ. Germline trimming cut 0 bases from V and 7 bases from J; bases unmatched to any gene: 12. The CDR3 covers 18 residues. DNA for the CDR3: TGCGCCAGCAGCTTGGGGTCCGTAGCGGGAGGGTACGGGAATGAGCAGTTCTTC. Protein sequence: CASSLGSVAGGYGNEQFF. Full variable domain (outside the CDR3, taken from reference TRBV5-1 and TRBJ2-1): KAGVTQTPRYLIKTRGQQVTLSCSPISGHRSVSWYQQTPGQGLQFLFEYFSETQRNKGNFPGRFSGRQFSNSRSEMNVSTLELGDSALYLCASSLGSVAGGYGNEQFFGPGTRLTVL.

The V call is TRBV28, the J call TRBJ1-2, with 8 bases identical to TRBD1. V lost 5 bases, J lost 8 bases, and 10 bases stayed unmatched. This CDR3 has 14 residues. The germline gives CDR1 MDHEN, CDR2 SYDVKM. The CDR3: CASSTGQGGSGYTF. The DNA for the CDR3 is TGTGCCAGCAGTACCGGACAGGGAGGAAGCGGCTACACCTTC.

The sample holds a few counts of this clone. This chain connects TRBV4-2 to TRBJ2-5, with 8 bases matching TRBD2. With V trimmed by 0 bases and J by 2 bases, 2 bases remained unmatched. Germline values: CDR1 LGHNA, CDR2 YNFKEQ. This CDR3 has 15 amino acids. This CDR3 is CASSQDRGGQETQYF. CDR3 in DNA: TGTGCCAGCAGCCAAGATCGCGGGGGGCAAGAGACCCAGTACTTC.

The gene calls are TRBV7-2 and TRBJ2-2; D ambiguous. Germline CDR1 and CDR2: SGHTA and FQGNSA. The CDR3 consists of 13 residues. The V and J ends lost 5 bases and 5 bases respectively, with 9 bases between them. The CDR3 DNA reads TGTGCCAGCAGCAAACTCGGGACCGGGGAGCTGTTTTTT. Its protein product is CASSKLGTGELFF.

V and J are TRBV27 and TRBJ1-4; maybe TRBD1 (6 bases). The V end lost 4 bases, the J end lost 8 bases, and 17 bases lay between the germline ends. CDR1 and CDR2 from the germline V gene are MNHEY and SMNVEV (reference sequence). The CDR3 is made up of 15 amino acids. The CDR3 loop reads CASSSRQGMKEKLFF. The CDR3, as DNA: TGTGCCAGCAGTTCCCGTCAGGGGATGAAGGAAAAACTGTTTTTT. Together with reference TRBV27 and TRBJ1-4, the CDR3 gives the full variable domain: EAQVTQNPRYLITVTGKKLTVTCSQNMNHEYMSWYRQDPGLGLRQIYYSMNVEVTDKGDVPEGYKVSRKEKRNFPLILESPSPNQTSLYFCASSSRQGMKEKLFFGSGTQLSVL.

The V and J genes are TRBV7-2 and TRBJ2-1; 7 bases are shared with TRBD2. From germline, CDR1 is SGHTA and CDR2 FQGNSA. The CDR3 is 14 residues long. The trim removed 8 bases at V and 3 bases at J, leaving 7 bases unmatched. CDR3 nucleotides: TGTGCCAGCGGACCGGGGGACTACTACAATGAGCAGTTCTTC. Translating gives CASGPGDYYNEQFF.

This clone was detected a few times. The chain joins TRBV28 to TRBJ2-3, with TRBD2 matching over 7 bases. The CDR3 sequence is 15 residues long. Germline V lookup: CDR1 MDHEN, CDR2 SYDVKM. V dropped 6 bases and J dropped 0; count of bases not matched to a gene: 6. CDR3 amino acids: CASRPGGASTDTQYF. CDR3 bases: TGTGCCAGCAGGCCGGGGGGAGCTAGCACAGATACGCAGTATTTT.

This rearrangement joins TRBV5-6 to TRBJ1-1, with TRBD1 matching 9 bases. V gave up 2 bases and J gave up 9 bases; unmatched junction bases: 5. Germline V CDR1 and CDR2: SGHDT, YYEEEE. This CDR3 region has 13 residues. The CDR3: CASSFRTGEQAFF. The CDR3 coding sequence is TGTGCCAGCAGCTTCAGGACAGGGGAGCAAGCTTTCTTT.

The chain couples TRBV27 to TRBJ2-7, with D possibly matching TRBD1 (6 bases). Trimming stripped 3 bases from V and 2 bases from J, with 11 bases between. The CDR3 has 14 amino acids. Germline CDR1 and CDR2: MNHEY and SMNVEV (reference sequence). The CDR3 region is CASSFDRLTYEQYF. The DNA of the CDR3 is TGTGCCAGCAGTTTTGACAGGTTAACCTACGAGCAGTACTTC.

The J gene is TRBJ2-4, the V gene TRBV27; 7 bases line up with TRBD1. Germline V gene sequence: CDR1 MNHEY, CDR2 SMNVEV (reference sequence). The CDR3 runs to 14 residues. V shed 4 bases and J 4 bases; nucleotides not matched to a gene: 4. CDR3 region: CASSSRQGKNIQYF. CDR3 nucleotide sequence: TGTGCCAGCAGTTCCCGACAGGGTAAAAACATTCAGTACTTC.

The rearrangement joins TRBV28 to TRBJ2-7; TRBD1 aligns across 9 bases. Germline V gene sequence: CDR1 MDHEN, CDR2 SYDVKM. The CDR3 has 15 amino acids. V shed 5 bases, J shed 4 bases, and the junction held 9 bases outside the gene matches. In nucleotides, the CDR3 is TGTGCCAGCAGTGTAACTCCGGGACAGGGTTACGAGCAGTACTTC. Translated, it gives CASSVTPGQGYEQYF.

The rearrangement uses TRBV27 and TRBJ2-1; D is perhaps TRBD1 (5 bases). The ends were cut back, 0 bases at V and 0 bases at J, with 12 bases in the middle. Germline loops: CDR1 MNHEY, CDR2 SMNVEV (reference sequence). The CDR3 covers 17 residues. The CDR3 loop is CASSLSGAPGSYNEQFF. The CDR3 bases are TGTGCCAGCAGTTTATCTGGGGCCCCGGGCTCCTACAATGAGCAGTTCTTC.

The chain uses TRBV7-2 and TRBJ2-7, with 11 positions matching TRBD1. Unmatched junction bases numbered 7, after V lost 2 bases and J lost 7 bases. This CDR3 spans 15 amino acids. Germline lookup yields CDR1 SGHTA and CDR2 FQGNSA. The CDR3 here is CASSLQGQGAEEQYF. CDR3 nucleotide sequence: TGTGCCAGCAGCTTACAAGGACAGGGGGCTGAAGAGCAGTACTTC.

CDR3 nucleotide sequence: TGTGCCAGCAGCCCCTTTGGCGGGAACACCGGGGAGCTGTTTTTT. Protein sequence: CASSPFGGNTGELFF. This sequence joins TRBV7-3 and TRBJ2-2; D gene uncertain. Deletions cut 5 bases from V and 1 base from J, with 11 bases between. The CDR3 covers 15 residues. Germline loops: CDR1 SGHTA, CDR2 FQGTGA.

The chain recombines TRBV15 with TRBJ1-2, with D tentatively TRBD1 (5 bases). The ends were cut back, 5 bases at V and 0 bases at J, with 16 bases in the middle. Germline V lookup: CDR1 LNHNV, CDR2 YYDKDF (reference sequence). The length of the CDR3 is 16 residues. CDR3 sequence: CATSGGAGTANYGYTF. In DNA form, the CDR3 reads TGTGCCACCAGCGGAGGAGCAGGGACTGCTAACTATGGCTACACCTTC.